This entry lists 19 T cell receptor beta chains sequenced from one sample in a study of shared clonotypes between healthy human individuals (dated by TCRdb to 2018 to 2020). Library preparation used the immunoSEQ multiplex PCR assay. Held by TCRdb, this immuneACCESS table contains in-frame sequences only and omits some clones. Under half of the omission traces to an unresolved V gene where checked; the cause of the rest is unknown. The sample records 1,400,000 or so clones, around 98.5% of which are singletons. The biggest ten clones account for 0.36% of the sample. Sequencing used naive CD4+ T cells sorted from blood. This specimen's cell subset or site label, per the study, means: CD45RA+ positively selected. The receptor set was obtained from a man aged 25 to 40 in good health.

The V and J genes are TRBV19 and TRBJ1-2, with a possible D match to TRBD1 (5 bases). Germline CDR1 and CDR2: LNHDA and SQIVND (reference sequence). V was clipped by 7 bases and J by 4 bases, with 16 bases between them. CDR3 length equals 14 residues. As DNA, the CDR3 is TGTGCCAGTACTCCGGCGGGGACCGGCTATGGCTACACCTTC. Protein product: CASTPAGTGYGYTF.

The chain joins TRBV4-2 to TRBJ1-3; TRBD1 is a possible D gene (5 bases). This CDR3 spans 17 amino acids. V lost 3 bases to trimming and J lost 4 bases, with 19 bases between them. The germline gives CDR1 LGHNA, CDR2 YNFKEQ. The CDR3 region has the DNA TGTGCCAGCAGCCAGGCTAGACCCCGGGGGGGAGGAAACACCATATATTTT. As protein: CASSQARPRGGGNTIYF.

The chain uses TRBV7-9 and TRBJ2-1; D assignment may be TRBD1 or TRBD2 (5 bases each). V was trimmed by 5 bases and J by 2 bases, leaving 13 bases between them. Germline lookup yields CDR1 SEHNR and CDR2 FQNEAQ (reference sequence). The CDR3 extends over 15 amino acids. CDR3 coding DNA: TGTGCCAGCAGCCCCCTCGGGGCAGCCTACAATGAGCAGTTCTTC. This encodes CASSPLGAAYNEQFF.

On this clone: Other DNA sequences in the sample encode the same CDR3. V and J are TRBV18 and TRBJ2-1; D is possibly TRBD1 or TRBD2 (5 bases each). CDR1 KGHSH and CDR2 LQKENI come from the germline V gene. The CDR3 sequence is 14 residues long. V was cut by 3 bases and J by 6 bases, with 12 bases left in between. The DNA for the CDR3 is TGTGCCAGCTCACCCGGAAGGGGAGCCAATGAGCAGTTCTTC. This sequence encodes CASSPGRGANEQFF.

The chain has TRBV2 and TRBJ2-5; D is undetermined. The CDR3 sequence is 16 residues long. Deletions cut 8 bases from V and 2 bases from J, with 21 bases between. Germline lookup yields CDR1 SNHLY and CDR2 FYNNEI. Written as DNA, the CDR3 is TGTGCCAGCTATCGACACCAGTCCAATCATCAAGAGACCCAGTACTTC. Translating it yields CASYRHQSNHQETQYF.

The chain recombines TRBV5-6 with TRBJ2-1; D is undetermined. Trimming removed 2 bases from V and 8 bases from J, with 14 bases in between. This CDR3 is built from 14 residues. The germline V gene has CDR1 SGHDT and CDR2 YYEEEE. The CDR3 coding sequence is TGTGCCAGCAGCTTTCTAGTTAGGGCCCATGAGCAGTTCTTC. Translation gives CASSFLVRAHEQFF.

V and J are TRBV5-1 and TRBJ2-3; TRBD1 might be the D (6 bases). Germline V gives CDR1 SGHRS, CDR2 YFSETQ. This CDR3 is built from 18 residues. Trimming removed 2 bases from V and 0 bases from J, with 19 bases in between. The CDR3 DNA follows: TGCGCCAGCAGCTTTTTCGGAGACAGGATCGGTAGCACAGATACGCAGTATTTT. It codes for CASSFFGDRIGSTDTQYF. Full variable domain (rest looked up from reference TRBV5-1 and TRBJ2-3): KAGVTQTPRYLIKTRGQQVTLSCSPISGHRSVSWYQQTPGQGLQFLFEYFSETQRNKGNFPGRFSGRQFSNSRSEMNVSTLELGDSALYLCASSFFGDRIGSTDTQYFGPGTRLTVL.

The rearrangement uses TRBV7-8 and TRBJ1-2; perhaps TRBD1 as D (5 bases). The CDR3 spans 13 residues. The V gene's germline CDR1 is SGHVS and CDR2 FQNEAQ. Trimming cost V 1 base and J 7 bases, with 10 bases left between them. CDR3 in amino acids: CASSLGWGSGYTF. DNA for the CDR3: TGTGCCAGCAGCTTAGGGTGGGGCAGTGGCTACACCTTC.

The V call is TRBV2, the J call TRBJ2-5; 8 nucleotides align to TRBD1. There are 13 residues in the CDR3. V lost 9 bases to trimming and J lost 5 bases; unmatched junction nucleotides: 8. Germline V CDR1 and CDR2: SNHLY, FYNNEI. The CDR3 nucleotides read TGTGCCAGTAAGACAGGGGTGGGGGAGACCCAGTACTTC. It yields the protein CASKTGVGETQYF.

J is TRBJ1-2 and V is TRBV6-1, with TRBD1 matching over 8 bases. Germline values: CDR1 MNHNS, CDR2 SASEGT. The CDR3 has 13 residues. V trimming: 7 bases; J trimming: 4 bases; junction bases outside the gene matches: 5. CDR3 protein: CASTYQGAYGYTF. Written as DNA, the CDR3 is TGTGCCAGCACCTATCAGGGGGCCTATGGCTACACCTTC.

This clone came up once. The chain links TRBV19 to TRBJ2-1, with 9 bases that match TRBD1. Germline trimming cut 2 bases from V and 9 bases from J; bases unmatched to any gene: 11. CDR3 size: 16 residues. Germline CDR1 and CDR2: LNHDA and SQIVND (reference sequence). This CDR3 is CASSIRVGTGRGEQFF. The CDR3 nucleotides are TGTGCCAGTAGTATAAGAGTGGGGACAGGGAGAGGTGAGCAGTTCTTC.

The V gene is TRBV5-4, the J gene TRBJ1-2; 12 bases line up with TRBD1. In germline, CDR1 is SGHNT, CDR2 YYREEE (reference sequence). With 3 bases clipped from V and 8 bases from J, the junction kept 14 bases outside the gene matches. The CDR3 runs 17 residues. The chain's CDR3 is CASSSMPGQGAGGGYTF. CDR3 in DNA: TGTGCCAGCAGCTCGATGCCGGGACAGGGGGCCGGAGGGGGCTACACCTTC.

The chain employs TRBV14 and TRBJ2-7; D may be TRBD2 (6 bases). Germline CDR1 reads SGHDN; CDR2 reads FVKESK. This CDR3 has 14 residues. Trimming removed 3 bases from V and 3 bases from J, with 12 bases in between. As DNA, the CDR3 is TGTGCCAGCAGCCACTTGCGGGATTACTACGAGCAGTACTTC. Protein product: CASSHLRDYYEQYF.

The chain carries TRBV18 and TRBJ2-1; TRBD2 might be the D (5 bases). The CDR3 runs to 16 residues. The V end lost 5 bases, the J end lost 7 bases, and 21 bases lay between the germline ends. CDR1 and CDR2 (germline): KGHSH, LQKENI. The CDR3 sequence: CASSKEDPPLRNEQFF. DNA of the CDR3: TGTGCCAGCTCAAAGGAGGATCCCCCTCTTCGTAATGAGCAGTTCTTC.

The chain couples TRBV5-4 to TRBJ1-1, with a tentative D call TRBD1 (6 bases). Trimming shortened V by 4 bases and J by 8 bases, and 18 bases separated the two germline ends. This CDR3 has 14 residues. The V gene's germline CDR1 is SGHNT and CDR2 YYREEE (reference sequence). CDR3 loop: CASSRDHRVAEAFF. The CDR3 DNA is TGTGCCAGCAGCCGGGATCACAGGGTCGCCGAAGCTTTCTTT. Full variable domain (rest looked up from reference TRBV5-4 and TRBJ1-1): ETGVTQSPTHLIKTRGQQVTLRCSSQSGHNTVSWYQQALGQGPQFIFQYYREEENGRGNFPPRFSGLQFPNYSSELNVNALELDDSALYLCASSRDHRVAEAFFGQGTRLTVV.

For this clone: A read error may produce the germline difference seen at one junction end. The rearrangement joins TRBV15 to TRBJ2-7, with 8 bases identical to TRBD2. The germline gives CDR1 LNHNV, CDR2 YYDKDF (reference sequence). This CDR3 contains 12 residues. CDR3 loop: CATSSLRGGGLF. The CDR3 DNA reads as TGTGCCACCAGCAGCCTACGGGGGGGCGGGCTGTTC.

The rearrangement uses TRBV11-2 and TRBJ2-7, with 8 bases that match TRBD2. Germline V gene sequence: CDR1 SGHAT, CDR2 FQNNGV. This CDR3 spans 14 amino acids. J lost 2 bases, V lost 5 bases, and 5 bases had no gene match. Here the CDR3 DNA reads TGTGCCAGCAGCGTTAGCGGGAAGCCCTACGAGCAGTACTTC. Translated: CASSVSGKPYEQYF.

The chain couples TRBV7-9 to TRBJ2-7; 7 positions agree with TRBD2. Germline assignment: CDR1 SEHNR and CDR2 FQNEAQ (reference sequence). The CDR3 contains 14 residues. With 5 bases clipped from V and 4 bases from J, the junction kept 8 bases outside the gene matches. The CDR3 nucleotides are TGTGCCAGCAGCCAACCGGGACTACTATACGAGCAGTACTTC. Translation: CASSQPGLLYEQYF.

The V call is TRBV28, the J call TRBJ1-5, with 8 bases fitting TRBD1. The CDR3 sequence is 14 residues long. Germline-derived CDR1 and CDR2 are MDHEN and SYDVKM. The J segment lost 6 bases and the V segment lost 8 bases, leaving 9 bases of the junction unmatched. The CDR3 sequence is CASETTGAVQPQHF. CDR3 nucleotide sequence: TGTGCCAGCGAGACGACAGGGGCTGTTCAGCCCCAGCATTTT.